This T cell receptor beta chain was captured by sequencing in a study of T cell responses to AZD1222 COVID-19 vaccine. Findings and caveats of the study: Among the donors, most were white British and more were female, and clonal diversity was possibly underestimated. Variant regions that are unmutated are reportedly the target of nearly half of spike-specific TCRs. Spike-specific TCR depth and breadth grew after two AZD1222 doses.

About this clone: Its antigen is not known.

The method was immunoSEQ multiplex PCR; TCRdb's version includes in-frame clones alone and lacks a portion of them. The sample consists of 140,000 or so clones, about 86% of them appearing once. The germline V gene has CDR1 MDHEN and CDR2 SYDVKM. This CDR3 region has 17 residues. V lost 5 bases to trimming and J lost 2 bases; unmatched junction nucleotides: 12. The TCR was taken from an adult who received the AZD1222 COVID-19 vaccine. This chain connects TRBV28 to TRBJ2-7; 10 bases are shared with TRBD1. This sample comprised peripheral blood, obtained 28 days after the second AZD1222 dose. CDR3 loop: CASSLTFRQGATYEQYF. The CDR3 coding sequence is TGTGCCAGCAGTCTCACCTTCCGACAGGGGGCAACCTACGAGCAGTACTTC.